The following is a TCR beta chain sequence with its context. The antigen remains unidentified. These data originate in a study of a mutant IDH1 vaccine in newly diagnosed glioma. Background on the study: Of the patients given treatment, roughly 60% were male and 37.5% were female, and a mean age of around 41 years was recorded.

The study, taken as a whole, reports: Immune responses arising from the vaccine appeared in roughly 95% of patients. Top-clonotype changes in peripheral T cells seemed unrelated to pseudoprogression.

CDR1 is GTSNPN, CDR2 SVGIG, per germline (reference sequence). This CDR3 contains 15 residues. V was cut by 0 bases and J by 8 bases, with 19 bases left in between. Stated time point: baseline, week 1 (first vaccination visit). Treatment of the sample: pre-vaccination baseline after standard-of-care therapy. In every donor, the tumor was a new WHO grade 3 or 4 IDH1-mutant, ATRX-lost astrocytoma. TCRdb's copy holds only in-frame clones and misses some; the assay was immunoSEQ multiplex PCR. This sample carries 20,000 to 25,000 clones, about 92% of them seen once, and the ten largest clones take roughly 1.3%.

The sequence was collected from a man aged 35 to 55 with glioma. This specimen consisted of PBMCs, obtained from a glioma patient treated with radiotherapy, temozolomide or both. The chain links TRBV30 to TRBJ1-2; possibly TRBD1 for D (6 bases). CDR3 DNA: TGTGCCTGGAGTGTGGACAGTTTATCCCCTTTGGGCTACACCTTC. It codes for CAWSVDSLSPLGYTF.